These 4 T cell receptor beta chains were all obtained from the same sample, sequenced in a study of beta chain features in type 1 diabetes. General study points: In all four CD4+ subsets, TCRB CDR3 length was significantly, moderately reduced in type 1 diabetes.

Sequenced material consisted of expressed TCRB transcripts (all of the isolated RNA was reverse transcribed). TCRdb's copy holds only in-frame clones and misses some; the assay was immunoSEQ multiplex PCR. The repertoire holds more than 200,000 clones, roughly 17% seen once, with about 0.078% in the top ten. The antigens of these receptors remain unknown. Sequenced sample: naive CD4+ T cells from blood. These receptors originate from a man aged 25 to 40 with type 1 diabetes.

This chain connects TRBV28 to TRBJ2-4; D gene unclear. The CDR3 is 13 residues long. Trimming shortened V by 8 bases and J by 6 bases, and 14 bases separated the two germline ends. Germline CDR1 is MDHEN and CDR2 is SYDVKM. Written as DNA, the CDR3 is TGTGCCAGCGCCTACGGTGGGGTAAACATTCAGTACTTC. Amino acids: CASAYGGVNIQYF. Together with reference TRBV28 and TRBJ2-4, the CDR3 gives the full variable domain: DVKVTQSSRYLVKRTGEKVFLECVQDMDHENMFWYRQDPGLGLRLIYFSYDVKMKEKGDIPEGYSVSREKKERFSLILESASTNQTSMYLCASAYGGVNIQYFGAGTRLSVL.

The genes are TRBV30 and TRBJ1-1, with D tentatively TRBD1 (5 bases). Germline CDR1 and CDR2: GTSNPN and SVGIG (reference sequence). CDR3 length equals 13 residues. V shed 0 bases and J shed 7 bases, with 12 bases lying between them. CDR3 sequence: CAWSVGPHNEAFF. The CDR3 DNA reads TGTGCCTGGAGTGTGGGACCTCACAATGAAGCTTTCTTT.

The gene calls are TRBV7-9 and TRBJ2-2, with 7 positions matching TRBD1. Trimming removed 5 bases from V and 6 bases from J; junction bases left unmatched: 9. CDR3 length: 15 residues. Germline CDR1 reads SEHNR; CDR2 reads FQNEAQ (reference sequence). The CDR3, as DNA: TGTGCCAGCAGCACGGACAGGCCCTGGCCCGGGGAGCTGTTTTTT. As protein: CASSTDRPWPGELFF.

DNA of the CDR3: TGTGCCAGCAGGGACGGAGCGCCTACAAACTATGGCTACACCTTC. It translates to CASRDGAPTNYGYTF. This chain connects TRBV28 to TRBJ1-2; D ambiguous. From germline, CDR1 is MDHEN and CDR2 SYDVKM. Trimming removed 6 bases from V and 2 bases from J, with 16 bases in between. The CDR3 consists of 15 residues.